This TCR beta chain was retrieved from a study of T cells in Graves' hyperthyroidism and ophthalmopathy. Active moderate-to-severe ophthalmopathy, Clinical Activity Score at least 3, NOSPECS at least 4, under 3 months' duration. It was uncontrolled infection, other autoimmune disease, pregnancy or lactation that excluded patients. At least ten counts were recorded for this clonotype. Its antigen is not identified. Amplification of TCR beta CDR3 regions was performed using RNA transcripts as template. An initial round of RT-PCR targeting the TCR CDR3 relied on the HTBI primer set. TCRdb fed the multiplex PCR reads into MiXCR, producing one record per CDR3 protein. The table records approximately 690,000 distinct CDR3 sequences, less than 25% of them present only once. Study observations and caveats: It was a median about 6 months before onset that the model predicted ophthalmopathy. Blood shared most expanded thyroid clonotypes above 0.001.

Sequences were obtained from blood. The TCR was taken from a man aged 25-45 years with Graves' ophthalmopathy.

Here the CDR3 reads CASSSHEQYF. The DNA of the CDR3 is TGTGCCAGCAGCTCACACGAGCAGTACTTC. The chain employs TRBV11-2 and TRBJ2-7, with D uncertain. Germline CDR1 and CDR2: SGHAT and FQNNGV. The germline V and J ends were trimmed by 4 bases and 5 bases, with 3 bases remaining between them. CDR3 length: 10 amino acids. The variable domain in full, with the rest retrieved from reference TRBV11-2 and TRBJ2-7, is EAGVAQSPRYKIIEKRQSVAFWCNPISGHATLYWYQQILGQGPKLLIQFQNNGVVDDSQLPKDRFSAERLKGVDSTLKIQPAKLEDSAVYLCASSSHEQYFGPGTRLTVT.